This TCR beta chain came from a study of cytomegalovirus exposure and HLA in healthy donors. PCR amplification relied on 60 Vbeta primers (plus 13 Jbeta primers). Sequencing used immunoSEQ multiplex PCR; TCRdb keeps in-frame clones, though not all of them. The data hold around 120,000 clones, with almost 85% observed a single time. V lost 6 bases to trimming and J lost 6 bases, with 12 bases between them. The CDR3 is 12 residues long. The germline V gene encodes CDR1 LGHNT and CDR2 FRNRAP. This clone was seen just once. The source material was PBMCs. The sequence was obtained from a boy under 10 years old in good health and CMV-seronegative. The V and J genes are TRBV12-5 and TRBJ2-7; D possibly corresponds to TRBD2 (6 bases). CDR3 nucleotides: TGTGCTAGTGGGGTTGTGGGGGGCGAGCAGTACTTC. It encodes CASGVVGGEQYF. Combining the CDR3 with reference TRBV12-5 and TRBJ2-7 gives the whole variable domain DARVTQTPRHKVTEMGQEVTMRCQPILGHNTVFWYRQTMMQGLELLAYFRNRAPLDDSGMPKDRFSAEMPDATLATLKIQPSEPRDSAVYFCASGVVGGEQYFGPGTRLTVT.